The 13 T cell receptor beta chains in this list originate from one sample, sequenced in a study of response to subunit inactivated influenza vaccine. In TCRdb, the RT-PCR reads were re-called with MiXCR into one record per CDR3 protein. The table includes hundreds of thousands of distinct CDR3 sequences, 11% detected once. The material sequenced was PBMCs from blood, taken about 40 days after vaccination. All receptors derive from a man in his fifties or sixties who received an inactivated influenza vaccine.

This clonotype was picked up a small number of times. This rearrangement joins TRBV4-1 to TRBJ2-7; D remains unclear. V was cut by 1 base and J by 6 bases, with 16 bases left in between. CDR1 and CDR2 (germline): MGHRA, YSYEKL. The CDR3 covers 15 residues. The CDR3 region has the DNA TGCGCCAGCAGCCAAGGGACGGCGTACCCTACCGAGCAGTACTTC. It codes for CASSQGTAYPTEQYF.

This clonotype was picked up a small number of times. The V gene is TRBV7-2, the J gene TRBJ2-3; D call uncertain. CDR1 and CDR2 from the germline V gene are SGHTA and FQGNSA. Trimming took off 3 bases at V and 2 bases at J, with 6 bases between the two ends. CDR3 size: 13 residues. This chain's CDR3 is CASSLTITDTQYF. CDR3 nucleotides: TGTGCCAGCAGCTTGACGATCACAGATACGCAGTATTTT.

This clonotype showed up just a few times. V usage is TRBV6-2 or TRBV6-3 and J usage is TRBJ2-1; 9 positions agree with TRBD1. V shed 5 bases and J 9 bases; nucleotides not matched to a gene: 5. The CDR3 totals 13 residues. Germline CDR1 MNHEY, CDR2 SVGEGT. The CDR3 sequence: CASSHGQGSEQFF. Here the CDR3 DNA reads TGTGCCAGCAGTCATGGACAGGGGAGTGAGCAGTTCTTC.

This clonotype was recorded a few times. J is TRBJ1-2 and V is TRBV7-2, with TRBD1 matching 8 bases. The CDR3 has 13 residues. The V segment lost 3 bases and the J segment 8 bases; nucleotides outside the gene matches: 5. Germline V lookup: CDR1 SGHTA, CDR2 FQGNSA. The DNA for the CDR3 is TGTGCCAGCAGCTTCATTCGACAGGGGGGCTACACCTTC. The encoded protein is CASSFIRQGGYTF.

This clonotype was counted a few times. The V gene is TRBV7-9, the J gene TRBJ1-4; maybe TRBD1 (5 bases). The CDR3 consists of 15 residues. CDR1 and CDR2 from the germline V gene are SEHNR and FQNEAQ (reference sequence). V lost 4 bases to trimming and J lost 4 bases, with 13 bases between them. The CDR3 sequence is CASSSRGSFNEKLFF. The CDR3 nucleotides are TGTGCCAGCAGCTCACGGGGCAGTTTTAATGAAAAACTGTTTTTT.

This clonotype was detected a few times. This chain uses TRBV5-5 with TRBJ2-5, with a weak D call TRBD1 (6 bases). V was shortened by 2 bases and J by 5 bases, with 19 bases between the two germline ends. CDR3 length: 16 amino acids. Germline V gene data show CDR1 as SGHKS and CDR2 as YYEKEE (reference sequence). The CDR3 nucleotides read TGTGCCAGCAGCTTTTGGACAGTTATGGTAGCGGAGACCCAGTACTTC. It translates to CASSFWTVMVAETQYF.

This clonotype was detected a few times. A junction boundary mismatches the germline segment, possibly from a read error. The chain recombines TRBV6-1 with TRBJ1-2; 8 bases map to TRBD1. There are 15 residues in the CDR3. Germline lookup yields CDR1 MNHNS and CDR2 SASEGT. For the CDR3, the DNA is TGCGCCAGCAGTACCACGGACAGGGCCCTCAATGGGTACACCTTC. Its translation is CASSTTDRALNGYTF.

This clonotype was seen only a few times. This chain uses TRBV5-1 with TRBJ2-5; D is perhaps TRBD2 (5 bases). Germline assignment: CDR1 SGHRS and CDR2 YFSETQ. There are 13 residues in the CDR3. Between the trimmed V and J ends, which lost 3 bases and 5 bases, there was a span of 11 bases. This CDR3 is CASSSRTVETQYF. The DNA of the CDR3 is TGCGCCAGCAGCTCCAGGACTGTGGAGACCCAGTACTTC. Variable domain in full (rest from reference TRBV5-1 and TRBJ2-5): KAGVTQTPRYLIKTRGQQVTLSCSPISGHRSVSWYQQTPGQGLQFLFEYFSETQRNKGNFPGRFSGRQFSNSRSEMNVSTLELGDSALYLCASSSRTVETQYFGPGTRLLVL.

This clonotype was picked up many times. The chain couples TRBV20-1 to TRBJ2-1, with 10 bases lining up with TRBD2. The V segment lost 5 bases and the J segment 8 bases; nucleotides outside the gene matches: 15. CDR1 and CDR2 (germline): DFQATT, SNEGSKA (reference sequence). This CDR3 has 16 residues. The CDR3 protein is CSALSASGGLGDEQFF. The CDR3 DNA reads as TGCAGTGCTCTCTCGGCTAGCGGGGGTTTAGGGGATGAGCAGTTCTTC.

The V and J genes are TRBV28 and TRBJ1-5; 9 bases agree with TRBD1. This CDR3 region has 13 residues. CDR1 is MDHEN and CDR2 is SYDVKM in the germline V gene. V shed 6 bases, J shed 7 bases, and the junction held 4 bases outside the gene matches. The CDR3 DNA reads TGTGCCAGCAGACAGGGGGCTACCCAGCCCCAGCATTTT. Its translation: CASRQGATQPQHF. Filled out from reference TRBV28 and TRBJ1-5, the complete variable domain reads DVKVTQSSRYLVKRTGEKVFLECVQDMDHENMFWYRQDPGLGLRLIYFSYDVKMKEKGDIPEGYSVSREKKERFSLILESASTNQTSMYLCASRQGATQPQHFGDGTRLSIL.

This chain links TRBV30 with TRBJ2-1; D may be TRBD2 (5 bases). Trimming shortened V by 0 bases and J by 6 bases, and 12 bases separated the two germline ends. This CDR3 is 14 amino acids long. Per the germline V gene, CDR1 is GTSNPN and CDR2 is SVGIG (reference sequence). The CDR3 DNA sequence: TGTGCCTGGAGTGTAAGCGGAGTCTCCAATGAGCAGTTCTTC. Translating it yields CAWSVSGVSNEQFF.

V and J are TRBV11-1 and TRBJ1-4, with unresolved D. With 4 bases removed from V and 5 bases from J, the gap between germline ends came to 11 bases. Germline CDR1 is SGHAT and CDR2 is FQDESV (reference sequence). This CDR3 comprises 14 residues. The CDR3 sequence is CASSSRALNEKLFF. In DNA form, the CDR3 reads TGTGCCAGCAGCTCCCGGGCCCTAAATGAAAAACTGTTTTTT.

The table lists this clonotype with a few counts. The rearrangement uses TRBV5-6 and TRBJ2-4; D is perhaps TRBD1 or TRBD2 (5 bases each). Germline values: CDR1 SGHDT, CDR2 YYEEEE. The CDR3 has 17 amino acids. Between the trimmed V and J ends, which lost 4 bases and 3 bases, there was a span of 20 bases. The CDR3 region is CASSARVSSRDKNIQYF. DNA for the CDR3: TGTGCCAGCAGCGCCAGGGTCTCATCCCGGGACAAAAACATTCAGTACTTC.